These 21 T cell receptor beta chains share one sample of origin, sequenced in a study of T cell responses to AZD1222 COVID-19 vaccine. TCRdb keeps only in-frame clones here, not all; method: immunoSEQ multiplex PCR. The sample shows 85,000 to 130,000 clones, approximately 87% of them seen only once. Sequencing was performed on peripheral blood, taken on day 0 of AZD1222 vaccination. These receptors were taken from an adult in good health.

The chain couples TRBV10-1 to TRBJ1-5; 7 bases map to TRBD1. This CDR3 has 18 residues. Losses at the gene ends were 2 bases for V and 0 bases for J; bases not matched to a gene: 10. In germline, CDR1 is WNHNN, CDR2 SYGVQD (reference sequence). CDR3: CASSEGQATPYSNQPQHF. The DNA for the CDR3 is TGCGCCAGCAGTGAGGGACAGGCCACCCCTTATAGCAATCAGCCCCAGCATTTT.

The chain is built from TRBV5-1 and TRBJ2-7; 11 bases agree with TRBD1. The trim removed 2 bases at V and 6 bases at J, leaving 7 bases unmatched. This CDR3 contains 15 residues. Germline V CDR1 and CDR2: SGHRS, YFSETQ. CDR3: CASSLAGQGASEQYF. The CDR3 DNA reads TGCGCCAGCAGCTTAGCCGGACAGGGGGCTTCCGAGCAGTACTTC. Supplemented by reference TRBV5-1 and TRBJ2-7, the full variable domain reads KAGVTQTPRYLIKTRGQQVTLSCSPISGHRSVSWYQQTPGQGLQFLFEYFSETQRNKGNFPGRFSGRQFSNSRSEMNVSTLELGDSALYLCASSLAGQGASEQYFGPGTRLTVT.

The gene calls are TRBV7-8 and TRBJ1-1; TRBD1 is a possible D gene (6 bases). This CDR3 is 17 amino acids long. The V end was cut by 4 bases, the J end by 6 bases, with 24 bases between. Germline values: CDR1 SGHVS, CDR2 FQNEAQ. The CDR3 bases are TGTGCCAGCAGCTCCTATCGGCTTTTGGGGGGCGGAGCTGAAGCTTTCTTT. This codes for CASSSYRLLGGGAEAFF.

The rearrangement joins TRBV11-3 to TRBJ2-2, with 8 bases matching TRBD1. The CDR3 loop spans 18 amino acids. Germline-derived CDR1 and CDR2 are SGHNT and YENEEA. V lost 5 bases, J lost 0 bases, and 11 bases stayed unmatched. CDR3 coding DNA: TGTGCCAGCAGCACCCGGACAGGGCCCCCCCCGAACACCGGGGAGCTGTTTTTT. It encodes CASSTRTGPPPNTGELFF. The full variable domain, rest sourced from reference TRBV11-3 and TRBJ2-2, is EAGVVQSPRYKIIEKKQPVAFWCNPISGHNTLYWYLQNLGQGPELLIRYENEEAVDDSQLPKDRFSAERLKGVDSTLKIQPAELGDSAVYLCASSTRTGPPPNTGELFFGEGSRLTVL.

The chain carries TRBV7-9 and TRBJ2-5; D gene unclear. V lost 2 bases to trimming and J lost 2 bases, with 15 bases between them. The CDR3 totals 16 residues. Germline assignment: CDR1 SEHNR and CDR2 FQNEAQ (reference sequence). CDR3 residues: CASSLSVLRVQETQYF. Here the CDR3 DNA reads TGTGCCAGCAGCTTATCTGTTTTACGGGTTCAAGAGACCCAGTACTTC.

V usage is TRBV4-3 and J usage is TRBJ1-2; D is uncertain. Germline values: CDR1 LGHNA, CDR2 YSLEER. The V end was cut by 2 bases, the J end by 6 bases, with 16 bases between. CDR3 size: 15 residues. In nucleotides, the CDR3 is TGCGCCAGCAGCCAATCGGGGAGGAGGGAGGATGGCTACACCTTC. This codes for CASSQSGRREDGYTF.

The V call is TRBV6-1, the J call TRBJ2-1; D not resolved. The germline V gene encodes CDR1 MNHNS and CDR2 SASEGT. The CDR3 is made up of 13 amino acids. Trimming cost V 2 bases and J 6 bases, with 8 bases left between them. DNA of the CDR3: TGTGCCAGCAGTGAATCGGGTTTCAATGAGCAGTTCTTC. It translates to CASSESGFNEQFF.

The chain uses TRBV28 and TRBJ1-1; D remains unclear. Germline V lookup: CDR1 MDHEN, CDR2 SYDVKM. Trimming took 5 bases from V and 5 from J, leaving 21 bases between them. CDR3 length: 16 residues. The CDR3 DNA reads TGTGCCAGCAGTACCCCGTGGGGTGTGGTAAGAACTGAAGCTTTCTTT. Residues: CASSTPWGVVRTEAFF.

The CDR3 region has the DNA TGCAGTGGACAGGAGAAAGAGACCCAGTACTTC. This translates into CSGQEKETQYF. The chain links TRBV20-1 to TRBJ2-5; D perhaps matches TRBD1 (6 bases). This CDR3 contains 11 residues. V lost 7 bases and J lost 3, with 9 bases in between. Germline-derived CDR1 and CDR2 are DFQATT and SNEGSKA (reference sequence).

This CDR3 is CASSPRQGVGQETQYF. As DNA, the CDR3 is TGTGCCAGCTCACCACGACAGGGCGTAGGCCAAGAGACCCAGTACTTC. The chain joins TRBV18 to TRBJ2-5; 7 nucleotides align to TRBD1. The CDR3 covers 16 residues. Losses at the gene ends were 1 base for V and 1 base for J; bases not matched to a gene: 6. The V gene's germline CDR1 is KGHSH and CDR2 LQKENI.

The chain recombines TRBV2 with TRBJ1-6; unclear D gene. V gave up 6 bases and J gave up 6 bases, with 21 bases separating them. Germline loops: CDR1 SNHLY, CDR2 FYNNEI. This CDR3 is built from 17 residues. In DNA form, the CDR3 reads TGTGCCAGCAGCCTCATGGGCCCCGCCGCCCTTAATTCACCCCTCCACTTT. It specifies CASSLMGPAALNSPLHF.

The V gene is TRBV4-3, the J gene TRBJ1-4; D may be TRBD1 (5 bases). This CDR3 spans 16 amino acids. Trimming removed 3 bases from V and 8 bases from J, with 19 bases in between. Germline V gives CDR1 LGHNA, CDR2 YSLEER. In DNA form, the CDR3 reads TGCGCCAGCAGCCAGGCCACAGGCTGGGGTAGGGAAAAACTGTTTTTT. It codes for CASSQATGWGREKLFF.

In nucleotides, the CDR3 is TGCGCCAGCAGTCAATCCAGGGGGGCAGATGGCTACACCTTC. This codes for CASSQSRGADGYTF. The chain recombines TRBV23-1 with TRBJ1-2, with 7 bases matching TRBD1. TRBV23-1 is recorded as an ORF, its role being uncertain. CDR3 length equals 14 residues. Losses at the gene ends were 0 bases for V and 6 bases for J; bases not matched to a gene: 4.

This chain links TRBV6-2 or TRBV6-3 with TRBJ1-2; maybe TRBD1 (5 bases). Per germline, CDR1 MNHEY and CDR2 SVGEGT. V shed 5 bases and J shed 2 bases, with 18 bases lying between them. This CDR3 is 16 amino acids long. CDR3 nucleotides: TGTGCCAGCAGTCCGCGGGGTCAGGGAGTCAACTATGGCTACACCTTC. Protein: CASSPRGQGVNYGYTF.

The rearrangement links TRBV28 to TRBJ1-4; D uncertain. The CDR3 has 13 amino acids. V was cut by 3 bases and J by 3 bases, with 5 bases left in between. Germline values: CDR1 MDHEN, CDR2 SYDVKM. The CDR3 nucleotides read TGTGCCAGCAGTTTCCTTGCTAATGAAAAACTGTTTTTT. Its translation: CASSFLANEKLFF. Filled out from reference TRBV28 and TRBJ1-4, the complete variable domain reads DVKVTQSSRYLVKRTGEKVFLECVQDMDHENMFWYRQDPGLGLRLIYFSYDVKMKEKGDIPEGYSVSREKKERFSLILESASTNQTSMYLCASSFLANEKLFFGSGTQLSVL.

The CDR3 sequence is CASSFGRAGIQPQHF. The CDR3, as DNA: TGTGCCAGCAGCTTCGGTAGGGCAGGGATTCAGCCCCAGCATTTT. V is TRBV13 and J is TRBJ1-5; possibly TRBD1 for D (5 bases). V lost 3 bases and J 6 bases, leaving 15 bases between the germline ends. Germline CDR1 PRHDT, CDR2 FYEKMQ (reference sequence). The CDR3 has 15 residues. Supplemented by reference TRBV13 and TRBJ1-5, the full variable domain reads AAGVIQSPRHLIKEKRETATLKCYPIPRHDTVYWYQQGPGQDPQFLISFYEKMQSDKGSIPDRFSAQQFSDYHSELNMSSLELGDSALYFCASSFGRAGIQPQHFGDGTRLSIL.

This clone showed up just once. The chain is built from TRBV6-5 and TRBJ1-2; TRBD1 agrees at 9 bases. CDR1 and CDR2 from the germline V gene are MNHEY and SVGAGI. V lost 11 bases and J lost 4; bases outside the gene matches: 8. The CDR3 has 13 amino acids. CDR3: CAGQGRTIYGYTF. The DNA for the CDR3 is TGTGCCGGACAGGGGCGCACGATCTATGGCTACACCTTC.

The chain recombines TRBV2 with TRBJ1-3; TRBD1 is a possible D gene (5 bases). This CDR3 is built from 17 residues. CDR1 and CDR2 (germline): SNHLY, FYNNEI. Between the trimmed V and J ends, which lost 3 bases and 3 bases, there was a span of 18 bases. CDR3 nucleotide sequence: TGTGCCAGCAGTGATCAAACAGGAGCGGAAGATGGAAACACCATATATTTT. Translated, it gives CASSDQTGAEDGNTIYF.

The V call is TRBV7-3, the J call TRBJ1-1; 10 positions agree with TRBD1. Germline loops: CDR1 SGHTA, CDR2 FQGTGA. The V and J ends lost 5 bases and 1 base, in that order; junction bases with no gene match: 7. The CDR3 totals 16 residues. Written as DNA, the CDR3 is TGTGCCAGCAGCATGACAGGGGGCCTGACGAACACTGAAGCTTTCTTT. Translating gives CASSMTGGLTNTEAFF.

The chain combines TRBV18 with TRBJ1-1; a possible D gene is TRBD1 (6 bases). The CDR3 is made up of 14 amino acids. Looked up from germline, CDR1 is KGHSH and CDR2 is LQKENI. Deletions cut 2 bases from V and 5 bases from J, with 12 bases between. CDR3 nucleotide sequence: TGTGCCAGCTCACCAGACAGGTTAAGTACTGAAGCTTTCTTT. This codes for CASSPDRLSTEAFF.

The chain recombines TRBV7-9 with TRBJ2-5; the D call may be TRBD1 or TRBD2 (5 bases each). Trimming removed 1 base at V and 4 bases at J, with 13 bases between. The length of the CDR3 is 15 residues. Germline CDR1 and CDR2: SEHNR and FQNEAQ (reference sequence). This CDR3 reads CASSLGGSGGETQYF. CDR3 coding DNA: TGTGCCAGCAGCTTAGGGGGGTCTGGTGGAGAGACCCAGTACTTC.